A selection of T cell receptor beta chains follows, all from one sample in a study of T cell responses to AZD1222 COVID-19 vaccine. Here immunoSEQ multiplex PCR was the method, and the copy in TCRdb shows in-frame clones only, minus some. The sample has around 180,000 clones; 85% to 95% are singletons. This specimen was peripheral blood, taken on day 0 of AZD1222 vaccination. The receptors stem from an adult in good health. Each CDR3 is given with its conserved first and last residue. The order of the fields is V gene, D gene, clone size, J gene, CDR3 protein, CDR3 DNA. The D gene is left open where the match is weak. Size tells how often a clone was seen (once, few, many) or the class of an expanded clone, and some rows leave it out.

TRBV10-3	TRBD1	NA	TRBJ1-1	CAARQGGTEAFF	TGTGCCGCGCGACAGGGGGGCACTGAAGCTTTCTTT
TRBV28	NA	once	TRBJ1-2	CASSSLVGYGYTF	TGTGCCAGCAGTAGCCTCGTGGGGTATGGCTACACCTTC
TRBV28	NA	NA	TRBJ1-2	CASSKGDYGYTF	TGTGCCAGCAGTAAGGGGGACTATGGCTACACCTTC
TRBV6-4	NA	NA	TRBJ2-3	CASSESLYTDTQYF	TGTGCCAGCAGTGAAAGTCTATACACAGATACGCAGTATTTT
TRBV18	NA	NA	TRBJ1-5	CASSPSLDQPQHF	TGTGCCAGCTCACCTTCCTTGGATCAGCCCCAGCATTTT
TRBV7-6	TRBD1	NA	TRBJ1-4	CASRMGQLNEKLFF	TGTGCCAGCAGGATGGGACAGTTAAATGAAAAACTGTTTTTT
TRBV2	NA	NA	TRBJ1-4	CASSFFPEALGLFF	TGTGCCAGCAGCTTCTTTCCGGAAGCTTTGGGACTGTTTTTT
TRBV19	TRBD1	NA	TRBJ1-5	CASSRTGGGQPQHF	TGTGCCAGTAGCCGGACAGGGGGCGGGCAGCCCCAGCATTTT
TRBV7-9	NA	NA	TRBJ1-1	CASSETGRAGETEAFF	TGTGCCAGCAGCGAAACCGGGCGCGCGGGGGAAACTGAAGCTTTCTTT
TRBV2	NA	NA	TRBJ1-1	CASSAGVAFF	TGTGCCAGCAGTGCAGGGGTAGCTTTCTTT
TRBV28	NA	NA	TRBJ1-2	CASSFMRGSYGYTF	TGTGCCAGCAGTTTCATGAGGGGCTCCTATGGCTACACCTTC
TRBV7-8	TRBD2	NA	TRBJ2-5	CASSSSGTRRETQYF	TGTGCCAGCAGCTCCTCCGGGACTAGGAGAGAGACCCAGTACTTC
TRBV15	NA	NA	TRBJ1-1	CATSRKENRVRDEAFF	TGTGCCACCAGCAGGAAGGAAAACAGGGTCAGGGATGAAGCTTTCTTT
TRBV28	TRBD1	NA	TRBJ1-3	CASSSHRGQENTIYF	TGTGCCAGCAGTTCCCACAGGGGGCAAGAAAACACCATATATTTT
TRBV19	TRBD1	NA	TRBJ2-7	CASSIYRGLSYEQYF	TGTGCCAGTAGTATATACAGGGGGCTTTCCTACGAGCAGTACTTC
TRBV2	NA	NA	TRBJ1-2	CASSRAALYGYTF	TGTGCCAGCAGTCGGGCTGCCCTCTATGGCTACACCTTC
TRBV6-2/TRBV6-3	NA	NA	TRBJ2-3	CASSTLPGSTQYF	TGTGCCAGCAGCACTCTCCCTGGAAGTACGCAGTATTTT
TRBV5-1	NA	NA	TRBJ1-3	CASSLGGTPGNTIYF	TGCGCCAGCAGCCTGGGGGGGACCCCTGGAAACACCATATATTTT
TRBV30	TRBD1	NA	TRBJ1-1	CAWGQGQGEAFF	TGTGCCTGGGGACAGGGCCAGGGGGAAGCTTTCTTT
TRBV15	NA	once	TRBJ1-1	CATSRDTGNTEAFF	TGTGCCACCAGCAGAGATACCGGGAACACTGAAGCTTTCTTT
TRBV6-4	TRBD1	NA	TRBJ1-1	CASSDSNRGNTEAFF	TGTGCCAGCAGTGACTCGAACAGGGGTAACACTGAAGCTTTCTTT
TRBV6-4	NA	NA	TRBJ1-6	CASSLDGGNSPLHF	TGTGCCAGCAGTTTGGACGGCGGAAATTCACCCCTCCACTTT
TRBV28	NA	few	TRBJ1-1	CASSFRVGTEAFF	TGTGCCAGCAGTTTCAGGGTGGGCACTGAAGCTTTCTTT
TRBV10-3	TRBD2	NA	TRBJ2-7	CASGTTLSGEQYF	TGTGCCAGCGGGACTACCCTCTCGGGCGAGCAGTACTTC
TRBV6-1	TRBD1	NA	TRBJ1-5	CASRWTGQSYQPQHF	TGTGCCAGCCGCTGGACAGGGCAATCGTATCAGCCCCAGCATTTT
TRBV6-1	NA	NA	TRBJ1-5	CASSDPRRLSNQPQHF	TGTGCCAGCAGTGACCCGAGACGGTTAAGCAATCAGCCCCAGCATTTT
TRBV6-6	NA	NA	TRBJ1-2	CASSSIPVYGYTF	TGTGCCAGCAGTTCAATCCCTGTCTATGGCTACACCTTC
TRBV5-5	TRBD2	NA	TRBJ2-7	CASSLRLSGSSGQYF	TGTGCCAGCAGCTTGAGGCTTAGCGGGAGCTCAGGGCAGTACTTC
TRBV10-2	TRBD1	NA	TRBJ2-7	CASSESGQGYEQYF	TGCGCCAGCAGTGAGTCAGGACAGGGTTACGAGCAGTACTTC
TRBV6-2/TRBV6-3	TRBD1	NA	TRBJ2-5	CASSRTGEAQYF	TGTGCCAGCAGCCGGACAGGGGAGGCCCAGTACTTC
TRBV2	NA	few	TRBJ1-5	CASSLRTEDQPQHF	TGTGCCAGCAGTTTACGGACGGAGGATCAGCCCCAGCATTTT
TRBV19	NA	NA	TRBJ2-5	CASSRGQETQYF	TGTGCCAGTAGTAGGGGGCAGGAGACCCAGTACTTC
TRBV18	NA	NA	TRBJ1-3	CASSPRPGDWTGNTIYF	TGTGCCAGCTCACCAAGGCCAGGGGATTGGACTGGAAACACCATATATTTT
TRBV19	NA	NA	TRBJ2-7	CASSIGRSRGGDEQYF	TGTGCCAGTAGTATTGGGCGGAGCAGGGGGGGAGACGAGCAGTACTTC
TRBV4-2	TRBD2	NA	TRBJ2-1	CASSQDVGREQFF	TGTGCCAGCAGCCAAGATGTCGGGAGGGAGCAGTTCTTC
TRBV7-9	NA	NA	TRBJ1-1	CASSLVLRGTGEAFF	TGTGCCAGCAGCTTAGTGTTGAGGGGGACGGGTGAAGCTTTCTTT
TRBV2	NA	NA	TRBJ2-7	CASLPLSSYEQYF	TGTGCCAGCCTCCCCCTAAGCTCCTACGAGCAGTACTTC
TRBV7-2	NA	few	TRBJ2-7	CASSWGVRGPYEQYF	TGTGCCAGCAGCTGGGGGGTCCGGGGACCCTACGAGCAGTACTTC
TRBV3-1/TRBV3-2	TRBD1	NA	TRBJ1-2	CASSLTGGAGNGYTF	TGTGCCAGCAGCCTTACAGGGGGCGCAGGTAATGGCTACACCTTC
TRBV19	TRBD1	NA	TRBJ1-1	CASSMGKDRGEAFF	TGTGCCAGTAGTATGGGGAAGGACAGGGGTGAAGCTTTCTTT
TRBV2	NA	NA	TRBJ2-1	CASSDPRSDSYNEQFF	TGTGCCAGCAGTGACCCTAGGAGCGACTCCTACAATGAGCAGTTCTTC
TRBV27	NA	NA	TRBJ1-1	CASSSRTTYEAFF	TGTGCCAGCAGTTCCCGGACAACCTACGAAGCTTTCTTT
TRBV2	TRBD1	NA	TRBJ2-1	CASEGYRGGYNEQFF	TGTGCCAGCGAGGGGTACAGGGGTGGCTACAATGAGCAGTTCTTC
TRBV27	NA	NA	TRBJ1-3	CASSPSLSGNTIYF	TGTGCCAGCAGCCCTAGTCTCTCTGGAAACACCATATATTTT
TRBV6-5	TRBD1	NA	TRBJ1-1	CASSYSTGGVTEAFF	TGTGCCAGCAGTTACTCGACAGGGGGCGTTACTGAAGCTTTCTTT
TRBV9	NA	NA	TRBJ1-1	CASSPGRNTEAFF	TGTGCCAGCAGCCCAGGGAGGAACACTGAAGCTTTCTTT
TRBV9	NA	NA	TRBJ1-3	CASSVDAGSGNTIYF	TGTGCCAGCAGCGTAGATGCAGGGTCTGGAAACACCATATATTTT
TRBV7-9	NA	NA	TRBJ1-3	CASSSTGTSVSGNTIYF	TGTGCCAGCAGCTCCACTGGGACATCCGTCTCTGGAAACACCATATATTTT
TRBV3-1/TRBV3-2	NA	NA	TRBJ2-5	CASSQDLERADQETQYF	TGTGCCAGCAGCCAAGATCTCGAGCGGGCAGACCAAGAGACCCAGTACTTC
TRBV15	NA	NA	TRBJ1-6	CATSRAELNSPLHF	TGTGCCACCAGCCGGGCTGAGTTGAATTCACCCCTCCACTTT
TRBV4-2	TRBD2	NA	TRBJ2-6	CASRSAGDGGANVLTF	TGTGCCAGCAGGTCAGCGGGAGACGGTGGGGCCAACGTCCTGACTTTC
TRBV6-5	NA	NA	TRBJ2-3	CASSLGAGAQGAQYF	TGTGCCAGCAGTCTCGGAGCGGGGGCCCAGGGGGCGCAGTATTTT
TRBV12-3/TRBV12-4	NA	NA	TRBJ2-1	CASSLTAFEQFF	TGTGCCAGCAGTTTAACTGCGTTTGAGCAGTTCTTC
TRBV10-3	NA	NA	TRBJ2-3	CAIRTSEARGTDTQYF	TGTGCCATCAGGACCTCGGAGGCCCGGGGCACAGATACGCAGTATTTT
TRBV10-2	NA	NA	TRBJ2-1	CASSVLFHSYNEQFF	TGCGCCAGCAGTGTACTCTTCCACTCCTACAATGAGCAGTTCTTC
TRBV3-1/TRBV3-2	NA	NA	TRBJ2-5	CASSLLGPDQETQYF	TGTGCCAGCAGCCTTCTAGGACCGGACCAAGAGACCCAGTACTTC